This T cell receptor beta chain was captured by sequencing in a study of Ad26.COV2.S vaccination and SARS-CoV-2 variants (dated by TCRdb to 2020 to 2022). With respect to the entire study: Donors in the vaccine arm were drawn from COV1001, a phase I-IIa trial of Ad26.COV2.S in healthy adults that was multicentre, randomized, double-blind and placebo-controlled. Ad26.COV2.S was given intramuscularly at 5x10^10 or 1x10^11 viral particles, as a single shot or as two shots 56 days apart. TCRbeta repertoire sequencing was used to assess the specificity and breadth of SARS-CoV-2-reactive T cell receptors after Ad26.COV2.S vaccination. A total of 32 samples were included in the TCR-sequenced set, comprising around 19 Ad26.COV2.S vaccine recipients, 5 placebo recipients and 8 SARS-CoV-2 convalescent individuals. Trial participants were randomized into five groups of five, in which low-dose or high-dose Ad26.COV2.S was given once or twice, or placebo was given on both occasions. Investigators remained blinded to trial group allocation during experiments and outcome assessment.

The intended sense of this specimen's treatment or condition label: some 20 received Ad26.COV2.S at low or high dose, single or two shots; about 5 received placebo; per-sample allocation not given. Repertoires of vaccine and placebo recipients were sequenced from samples collected on day 63 after the first injection. Cohort 1b enrolled some 25 adults aged 18-55 years at a single site in Boston, USA, between 29 July and 7 August 2020. Ad26.COV2.S consisted of a replication-incompetent adenovirus type 26 vector by which a prefusion-stabilized SARS-CoV-2 spike protein from the original Wuhan strain was expressed. Notes on this clone: Its antigen is unknown. No much larger clone exists at a distance of one base, and base qualities are not known.

Overall study outcomes, separate from this receptor: Substantial breadth of spike-specific CD8+ and CD4+ T cell responses was reported after vaccination. Compared with placebo recipients, Ad26.COV2.S recipients showed higher spike-specific TCR breadth (P = 0.0014). Comparing responses between vaccine doses or regimens was not something the study was powered to do. Vaccine and placebo recipients had similar non-spike TCR breadth, a finding consistent with the vaccine containing only spike. According to the authors, total T cell responses may have been underestimated by the TCR breadth and depth analyses.

Including cysteine and phenylalanine, the CDR3 has 16 amino acids. Only the CDR3 DNA stays, 48 bases, in frame from base 1. From the germline V gene (reference sequence), CDR1 is SEHNR and CDR2 is FQNEAQ. V and J lose 1 base and 0 bases, and a span of 9 bases separates them. The immunoSEQ Assay was the method used to sequence TCRbeta CDR3 regions. After extraction, genomic DNA underwent amplification by bias-controlled multiplex PCR, followed by high-throughput sequencing. The published analysis was carried out like this. Collapsing and filtering of sequences were performed to quantify the absolute abundance of each unique TCRbeta CDR3 region. T cell fraction was estimated by normalization of TCRbeta template counts to usable DNA, with usable DNA being measured through amplification of reference genes present in all nucleated cells. Repertoire TCRs were annotated as SARS-CoV-2-specific by exact matching of V gene, CDR3 amino acid sequence and J gene to a known reactive TCR set. The reference SARS-CoV-2 TCR set came from MIRA and was filtered for enrichment in COVID-19-positive ImmuneCODE repertoires, removing public or cross-reactive TCRs. Drawing on the MIRA antigens, annotated TCRs were analysed further at the level of specific ORF or position within ORF. Depth was the summed frequency of annotated unique rearrangements, while breadth was defined as annotated unique rearrangements over total unique productive rearrangements. Two-sided Wilcoxon rank-sum tests were applied when comparing TCR breadth between groups. In TCRdb, the immuneACCESS table is reduced to in-frame sequences with V and J assigned. These tables do not hold every clone; where another copy was compared, an unresolved V gene accounts for under half, and the others remain unexplained. The DNA was the basis for D and trimming; V, J and clone size are from that table. The sample table shows 400,000 to 450,000 clones, and around 90% are seen once. Roughly an eighth of the sample comes from the top ten.

The TCR was taken from a person aged 18-60 years who received the Ad26.COV2.S COVID-19 vaccine or a placebo. Sequenced material: peripheral blood, taken in a trial of Ad26.COV2.S vaccine versus placebo. In this chain, TRBV7-9 is recombined with TRBJ1-4, with no confident D gene call. The bases are TGTGCCAGCAGCTTAGGGATGTTGCCAACTAATGAAAAACTGTTTTTT. Translated, this is CASSLGMLPTNEKLFF.